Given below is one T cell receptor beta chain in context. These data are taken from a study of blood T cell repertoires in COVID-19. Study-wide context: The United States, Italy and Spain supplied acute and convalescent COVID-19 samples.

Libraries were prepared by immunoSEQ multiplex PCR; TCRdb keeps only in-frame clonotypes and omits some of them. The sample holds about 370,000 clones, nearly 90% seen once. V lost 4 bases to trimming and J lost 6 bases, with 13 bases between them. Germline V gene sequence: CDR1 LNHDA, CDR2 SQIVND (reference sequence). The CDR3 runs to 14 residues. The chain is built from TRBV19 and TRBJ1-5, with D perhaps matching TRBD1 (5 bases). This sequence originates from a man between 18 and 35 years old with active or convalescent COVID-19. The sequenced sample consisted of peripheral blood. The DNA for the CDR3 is TGTGCCAGTAGTAATTATCAGGGTACTCAGCCCCAGCATTTT. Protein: CASSNYQGTQPQHF.